Listed below are T cell receptor beta chains from one sample, sequenced in a study of shared clonotypes between healthy human individuals. Clones were sequenced by immunoSEQ multiplex PCR, and TCRdb holds only the in-frame ones, with some missing. The repertoire holds 2 million to 2.5 million clones, with roughly 92% as singletons. The sequencing input was naive CD4+ T cells from PBMCs. Receptor source: a man between 18 and 29 years old in good health. Some clones in this sample may be carry-over from other donors' samples. CDR3s leave out the opening cysteine and the closing phenylalanine or tryptophan. Fields, in order: V gene, CDR3 protein.

TRBV27 | ASTRFSGANVLT
TRBV5-8 | ASSFTGTANTEAF
TRBV9 | ASSTRPPPDTQY
TRBV7-3 | ASSPGYTGGYT
TRBV7-6 | ASSLADRGRYEQY
TRBV28 | ASSLRGLGYGYT
TRBV9 | ASSPETGVNEQF
TRBV11-3 | ASSLGTNTGELF
TRBV2 | ASKSSGGSPYNEQF
TRBV19 | ASSNGGTGVYEQY
TRBV7-9 | ASSLLGGRTEAF
TRBV5-1 | ASSLGTTVNEKLF
TRBV7-8 | ASSLVAGVLNEQF
TRBV10-3 | AISESHRVNQPQH
TRBV6-5 | ASSLQGHEQF
TRBV30 | AWSEDRGQPQH
TRBV2 | ASRLPRGSYEQY
TRBV7-9 | ASSLVGTVGEKLF
TRBV7-3 | ASSFDGRLF
TRBV5-1 | ASSLEGSYNEQF
TRBV7-6 | ASSRDTNTEAF